What follows is one T cell receptor beta chain and its context. Assay: immunoSEQ multiplex PCR; the TCRdb copy retains only in-frame clones and omits some. The table has over 2 million clones, 85% to 95% seen once. The data stem from a study of shared clonotypes between healthy human individuals. The V end lost 6 bases, the J end lost 3 bases, and 20 bases lay between the germline ends. This CDR3 has 16 amino acids. CDR1 is SGHTS, CDR2 YDEGEE, per germline. Material for sequencing was naive CD4+ T cells from PBMCs. The subset denotes: CD45RA+ positively selected. This TCR was sampled from a man younger than 35 in good health. Some clones in this sample may be carry-over from other donors' samples. This sequence joins TRBV5-8 and TRBJ2-3; TRBD1 is a possible D gene (6 bases). CDR3 coding DNA: TGTGCCAGCACCCCTGGGGCGAACAGGGTAACAGATACGCAGTATTTT. It yields the protein CASTPGANRVTDTQYF. Full variable domain (missing parts from reference TRBV5-8 and TRBJ2-3): EAGVTQSPTHLIKTRGQQATLRCSPISGHTSVYWYQQALGLGLQFLLWYDEGEERNRGNFPPRFSGRQFPNYSSELNVNALELEDSALYLCASTPGANRVTDTQYFGPGTRLTVL.